One sample yielded the 15 T cell receptor beta chains listed below, sequenced in a study of shared clonotypes between healthy human individuals. Only CD45RO-negative cells positively selected for CCR7 counted as naive CD8 cells, so terminally differentiated effector memory CD45RA+ cells were excluded. TCRdb keeps only in-frame clones here, not all; method: immunoSEQ multiplex PCR. The profile shows about 2 million clones, about 95% of them singletons. The sample taken for sequencing was naive CD8+ T cells sorted from blood. The receptors shown here come from a man between 18 and 35 years old in good health.

The chain recombines TRBV9 with TRBJ2-1, with 14 positions matching TRBD2. Germline lookup yields CDR1 SGDLS and CDR2 YYNGEE. The CDR3 sequence is 15 residues long. Trimming took 4 bases from V and 9 from J; bases not matched to a gene: 6. The CDR3, as DNA: TGTGCCAGCAGCACCGCCGGACTAGCGGGAGGTGAGCAGTTCTTC. Amino acids: CASSTAGLAGGEQFF.

V and J are TRBV23-1 and TRBJ2-7; a possible D gene is TRBD1 (5 bases). TRBV23-1 is marked as an open reading frame, function uncertain. This CDR3 has 19 amino acids. Between the trimmed V and J ends, which lost 0 bases and 5 bases, there was a span of 26 bases. Here the CDR3 DNA reads TGCGCCAGCAGTCAATCTTGGGGCGAACCCCGGGCACCCGTCGACGAGCAGTACTTC. This translates into CASSQSWGEPRAPVDEQYF.

For the CDR3, the DNA is TGTGCCAGCAGCCGTAGCGGAACCTACTACGAGCAGTACTTC. This gives the protein CASSRSGTYYEQYF. The V call is TRBV5-4, the J call TRBJ2-7, with a weak D call TRBD2 (6 bases). Germline values: CDR1 SGHNT, CDR2 YYREEE (reference sequence). The V end lost 4 bases, the J end lost 3 bases, and 14 bases lay between the germline ends. CDR3 length equals 14 residues.

This chain's CDR3 is CASSADNRAYEQYF. As DNA, the CDR3 is TGTGCCAGCAGTGCAGATAACAGAGCCTACGAGCAGTACTTC. This chain connects TRBV6-5 to TRBJ2-7; D gene uncertain. In germline, CDR1 is MNHEY, CDR2 SVGAGI. The CDR3 loop spans 14 amino acids. Trimming left V 5 bases short and J 2 bases short, with 13 bases between.

The chain is built from TRBV9 and TRBJ2-1; 8 nucleotides match TRBD2. The CDR3 covers 16 residues. Germline values: CDR1 SGDLS, CDR2 YYNGEE. Trimming took 2 bases from V and 0 from J; bases not matched to a gene: 4. The CDR3 DNA follows: TGTGCCAGCAGCGTCTTTAGCGGGATCTCCTACAATGAGCAGTTCTTC. This gives the protein CASSVFSGISYNEQFF. The whole variable domain, remainder taken from reference TRBV9 and TRBJ2-1, is DSGVTQTPKHLITATGQRVTLRCSPRSGDLSVYWYQQSLDQGLQFLIQYYNGEERAKGNILERFSAQQFPDLHSELNLSSLELGDSALYFCASSVFSGISYNEQFFGPGTRLTVL.

The chain employs TRBV5-1 and TRBJ1-1; no definite D call. This CDR3 is built from 13 residues. CDR1 and CDR2 from the germline V gene are SGHRS and YFSETQ. The V gene lost 0 bases and the J gene lost 5 bases, with 8 bases spanning the gap. CDR3 loop: CASSLEMGTEAFF. The CDR3 region has the DNA TGCGCCAGCAGCTTGGAAATGGGGACTGAAGCTTTCTTT. Supplemented by reference TRBV5-1 and TRBJ1-1, the full variable domain reads KAGVTQTPRYLIKTRGQQVTLSCSPISGHRSVSWYQQTPGQGLQFLFEYFSETQRNKGNFPGRFSGRQFSNSRSEMNVSTLELGDSALYLCASSLEMGTEAFFGQGTRLTVV.

The chain couples TRBV4-3 to TRBJ2-1, with D possibly matching TRBD1 (5 bases). CDR1 LGHNA and CDR2 YSLEER come from the germline V gene. V was trimmed by 1 base and J by 6 bases, leaving 13 bases between them. The CDR3 spans 15 residues. The CDR3 DNA is TGCGCCAGCAGCCAAGTTTCACAGGCGTCCAATGAGCAGTTCTTC. It codes for CASSQVSQASNEQFF.

The chain recombines TRBV7-9 with TRBJ1-5; 7 bases map to TRBD1. V lost 1 base to trimming and J lost 11 bases; unmatched junction nucleotides: 8. CDR3 length: 14 residues. Germline V gene lookup returns CDR1 SEHNR and CDR2 FQNEAQ (reference sequence). DNA for the CDR3: TGTGCCAGCAGCTTAGGTGAGGGGGCTGGGGCCCAGCATTTT. This codes for CASSLGEGAGAQHF.

The CDR3 spells CAWSPEESGGPLRAFF. The CDR3 DNA reads TGTGCCTGGAGTCCCGAGGAGTCAGGGGGCCCGCTCCGAGCTTTCTTT. The chain couples TRBV30 to TRBJ1-1, with 8 nucleotides matching TRBD1. V shed 2 bases, J shed 10 bases, and the junction held 18 bases outside the gene matches. This CDR3 comprises 16 residues. Germline V gives CDR1 GTSNPN, CDR2 SVGIG (reference sequence).

This clone was observed a handful of times. The sample has other DNA sequences that encode this CDR3 too. The chain joins TRBV2 to TRBJ2-1, with D unclear. CDR3 size: 10 residues. The V and J ends lost 3 bases and 6 bases respectively, with 0 bases between them. Germline V gene lookup returns CDR1 SNHLY and CDR2 FYNNEI. The CDR3 here is CASSDNEQFF. In nucleotides, the CDR3 is TGTGCCAGCAGTGACAATGAGCAGTTCTTC.

The V call is TRBV14, the J call TRBJ2-3; D call uncertain. The germline CDR1 and CDR2 sequences are SGHDN and FVKESK. V lost 3 bases to trimming and J lost 2 bases, with 3 bases between them. The CDR3 length is 12 residues. The CDR3 DNA follows: TGTGCCAGCAGCCACTACACAGATACGCAGTATTTT. Amino acids: CASSHYTDTQYF.

The chain combines TRBV28 with TRBJ1-1; no clear D. Per germline, CDR1 MDHEN and CDR2 SYDVKM. V lost 1 base and J 1 base, leaving 7 bases between the germline ends. The CDR3 runs 14 residues. The CDR3 here is CASSLSEGNTEAFF. CDR3 bases: TGTGCCAGCAGTTTATCGGAGGGGAACACTGAAGCTTTCTTT. The whole variable domain, filled in from reference TRBV28 and TRBJ1-1, reads DVKVTQSSRYLVKRTGEKVFLECVQDMDHENMFWYRQDPGLGLRLIYFSYDVKMKEKGDIPEGYSVSREKKERFSLILESASTNQTSMYLCASSLSEGNTEAFFGQGTRLTVV.

This clone was detected only once. The identical CDR3 is also encoded by other nucleotide sequences in the sample. The chain combines TRBV30 with TRBJ1-1; D may be TRBD1 (5 bases). Germline CDR1 and CDR2: GTSNPN and SVGIG (reference sequence). Trimming took off 3 bases at V and 4 bases at J, with 9 bases between the two ends. This CDR3 comprises 12 residues. CDR3 coding DNA: TGTGCCTGGAGCGGGGGAGGCACTGAAGCTTTCTTT. It encodes CAWSGGGTEAFF.

This clone occurred once. The genes are TRBV6-5 and TRBJ2-5; 8 positions match TRBD1. The V gene end was trimmed by 5 bases and the J gene end by 9 bases; junction bases not matched to a gene: 11. Germline-derived CDR1 and CDR2 are MNHEY and SVGAGI. The CDR3 contains 14 residues. For the CDR3, the DNA is TGTGCCAGCAGTCCCGGGACAGGCTCTTTGGCCCAGTACTTC. Translating gives CASSPGTGSLAQYF.

For this clone: The same CDR3 also results from other DNA sequences found in this sample. The V gene is TRBV9, the J gene TRBJ1-3; no reliable D call. This CDR3 region has 15 residues. V was cut by 0 bases and J by 1 base, with 8 bases left in between. Germline CDR1 is SGDLS and CDR2 is YYNGEE. CDR3 DNA: TGTGCCAGCAGCGTAGCGGGGAGTTCTGGAAACACCATATATTTT. This sequence encodes CASSVAGSSGNTIYF.